This is a list of T cell receptor beta chains from one sample in a study of T cell responses to AZD1222 COVID-19 vaccine. Assay: immunoSEQ multiplex PCR; the TCRdb copy retains only in-frame clones and omits some. Here the sample spans around 100,000 clones, more than 75% being singletons. Sequenced material: peripheral blood, taken on day 0 of MenACWY control vaccination. These receptors were taken from an adult in good health. CDR3s include the opening cysteine and the closing phenylalanine or tryptophan. The order of the fields is V gene, J gene, CDR3 length, CDR3 protein.

V: TRBV12-3/TRBV12-4
J: TRBJ1-5
length: 11
CDR3: CASTLGLSQHF

V: TRBV7-9
J: TRBJ2-3
length: 13
CDR3: CASSLMVTDTQYF

V: TRBV15
J: TRBJ1-5
length: 14
CDR3: CATSLQFSNQPQHF

V: TRBV7-9
J: TRBJ1-1
length: 13
CDR3: CASSSTDAGEAFF

V: TRBV9
J: TRBJ1-2
length: 12
CDR3: CASSGGRGGYTF

V: TRBV6-1
J: TRBJ2-5
length: 12
CDR3: CASSEAGETQYF

V: TRBV15
J: TRBJ2-7
length: 14
CDR3: CATSRDLRAYEQYF

V: TRBV28
J: TRBJ1-2
length: 14
CDR3: CASSPGQGTYGYTF

V: TRBV15
J: TRBJ2-7
length: 14
CDR3: CATSRGGQVYEQYF

V: TRBV6-4
J: TRBJ2-1
length: 14
CDR3: CASSDSDRPTEQFF

V: TRBV7-2
J: TRBJ1-5
length: 14
CDR3: CASSWDSLNQPQHF

V: TRBV4-3
J: TRBJ2-1
length: 17
CDR3: CASSQDLRTVWDNEQFF

V: TRBV15
J: TRBJ2-3
length: 13
CDR3: CATSRGRADTQYF

V: TRBV19
J: TRBJ1-6
length: 13
CDR3: CASRSGIYSPLHF

V: TRBV19
J: TRBJ1-2
length: 13
CDR3: CASSRRGDYGYTF

V: TRBV28
J: TRBJ2-7
length: 18
CDR3: CASSFSSGGILATYEQYF

V: TRBV3-1/TRBV3-2
J: TRBJ2-2
length: 16
CDR3: CASSQYSGAVTGELFF

V: TRBV28
J: TRBJ1-4
length: 15
CDR3: CASSPEYRVGEKLFF

V: TRBV10-3
J: TRBJ1-2
length: 16
CDR3: CAISESVGRGNYGYTF

V: TRBV10-3
J: TRBJ1-1
length: 13
CDR3: CAIKLGPAGEAFF

V: TRBV2
J: TRBJ1-6
length: 15
CDR3: CASTYDRRGNSPLHF

V: TRBV5-6
J: TRBJ2-5
length: 16
CDR3: CASSFSPGGVQETQYF

V: TRBV27
J: TRBJ1-5
length: 17
CDR3: CASSLFGNLYSNQPQHF

V: TRBV4-2
J: TRBJ1-2
length: 17
CDR3: CASSQEGLGETYFSYTF

V: TRBV19
J: TRBJ2-2
length: 14
CDR3: CATSRDRVSGELFF

V: TRBV5-1
J: TRBJ1-6
length: 14
CDR3: CASSFGAGNSPLHF

V: TRBV11-3
J: TRBJ2-5
length: 18
CDR3: CASSPQPGGAGGAETQYF

V: TRBV7-5
J: TRBJ2-7
length: 16
CDR3: CARSLAGLAVRYEQYF

V: TRBV27
J: TRBJ1-2
length: 16
CDR3: CASSPSPVGEHRGYTF

V: TRBV7-6
J: TRBJ1-2
length: 14
CDR3: CASSPGRTLGPGTF